A selection of T cell receptor beta chains follows, all from one sample in a study of early T cells in non-severe SARS-CoV-2 infection. TCRdb processed the 5' RACE reads anew with MiXCR; each CDR3 protein has one entry. This table holds approximately 46,000 distinct CDR3 sequences, around 6.1% found once. The material sequenced was whole blood. The receptors here all came from an adult who was a healthcare worker with PCR-confirmed SARS-CoV-2 infection or an uninfected control (not recorded which). Both conserved end residues are part of each CDR3. Each record gives: V gene, clone size, CDR3 protein. Size values are once, few and many counts, or a class for expanded clones, and some rows have none.

TRBV12-3/TRBV12-4,few,CASSPAGGQPQHF
TRBV12-3/TRBV12-4,many,CASSPDRGSNQPQHF
TRBV12-3/TRBV12-4,many,CASSLGQIWNTGELFF
TRBV5-1,many,CASSGGGQSPKSPLHF
TRBV7-9,many,CASSLPILEETQYF
TRBV6-2/TRBV6-3,.,CASSKGVDEQFF
TRBV7-8,many,CASSLGAGRAGLGEQFF
TRBV6-4,many,CASSARLAGGDEQFF
TRBV5-1,few,CASSSYGAYEQYF
TRBV20-1,few,CSAPRDGGEGPLHF
TRBV7-2,medium-sized,CASTISSSSDTQYF
TRBV4-1,many,CASSTMGGSYEQYF
TRBV5-1,few,CASSPWTANTEAFF
TRBV12-3/TRBV12-4,many,CASTGGSSYNSPLHF
TRBV7-9,many,CASSRAAVSGNTIYF
TRBV7-9,many,CASEINLGRYNEQFF
TRBV5-1,few,CASSLAAGTNEQFF
TRBV18,.,CASSLDSGGTQYF
TRBV20-1,many,CSASGGSYNSPLHF
TRBV27,few,CASSLWGSLDEQFF
TRBV28,few,CASITRDKPYEQYF
TRBV19,.,CASSTRTWHGETDTQYF
TRBV5-1,many,CASSLDSGGPQETQYF
TRBV5-1,few,CASSLGTSTGDTQYF
TRBV30,many,CAWTRGQKNEQFF
TRBV4-3,few,CASSQELAWDTEAFF
TRBV7-9,.,CASSYSGGTGEPFF
TRBV20-1,many,CSASWGQETQYF
TRBV21-1,many,CASSKAQREQYF
TRBV12-5,many,CASGPTGTGLYNTGELFF
TRBV20-1,.,CSARDLWGNNNEQFF
TRBV29-1,.,CSVVGALSGANVLTF
TRBV12-3/TRBV12-4,many,CASSSRVGGSSYNSPLHF
TRBV10-2,few,CASTGGGPSSGANVLTF
TRBV20-1,many,CSASSGGEETQYF
TRBV2,.,CASSETPLDRPNTEAFF